The count of the clone carrying this TCR beta chain is one. The target antigen is unknown. The data are from a study of shared clonotypes between healthy human individuals. General study points: Naive subsets usually exceeded memory subsets in estimated richness.

The CDR3 extends over 17 amino acids. Losses at the gene ends were 0 bases for V and 0 bases for J; bases not matched to a gene: 5. Germline CDR1 is MGHRA and CDR2 is YSYEKL. The study ran the assay at deep level. Using immunoSEQ multiplex PCR, the repertoire was profiled, and TCRdb retains in-frame clones only, with some absent. The sample has roughly 400,000 clones, roughly 96% seen once; the top ten hold 0.32%. This clonotype was obtained from a man aged 25-45 years in good health. The specimen sequenced was memory CD8+ T cells sorted from blood. The sample's subset: CD45RO+ cells pooled with CCR7-negative TemRA cells. The V gene is TRBV4-1, the J gene TRBJ2-3, with TRBD2 matching over 8 bases. The CDR3 DNA reads TGCGCCAGCAGCCAAGATGGGGCTAGCGGGAGCACAGATACGCAGTATTTT. It specifies CASSQDGASGSTDTQYF.